The 4 T cell receptor beta chains below were found in one sample sequenced in a study of human T cells and chemical hapten exposure. Time point given: patch test 2, 6 weeks after DPC sensitization. Treatment indicated: therapeutic diphenylcyclopropenone sensitization with weekly scalp DPC. TCRdb itself ran the RACE reads through MiXCR, one entry per CDR3 protein. The sample holds 100,000 or so distinct CDR3 sequences, 9.3% seen once. The source material was whole blood, sampled in connection with sensitization to the hapten diphenylcyclopropenone (DPC). The receptors come from a woman in her forties with alopecia areata. Some clones in this sample may be carry-over from other donors' samples.

Worth noting for this clonotype: Relative to the germline gene, one junction end is altered; a read error may explain this. The chain uses TRBV7-9 and TRBJ1-1; D remains unclear. Germline-derived CDR1 and CDR2 are SEHNR and FQNEAQ (reference sequence). This CDR3 spans 10 amino acids. In DNA form, the CDR3 reads TGTGCCAGCAGCCTGATTGAAACTTTCTTT. This translates into CASSLIETFF. The variable domain in full, completed from reference TRBV7-9 and TRBJ1-1, reads DTGVSQNPRHKITKRGQNVTFRCDPISEHNRLYWYRQTLGQGPEFLTYFQNEAQLEKSRLLSDRFSAERPKGSFSTLEIQRTEQGDSAMYLCASSLIETFFGQGTRLTVV.

At least ten counts were recorded for this clonotype. This rearrangement joins TRBV7-2 to TRBJ1-1; no clear D. Trimming shortened V by 3 bases and J by 0 bases, and 11 bases separated the two germline ends. Per germline, CDR1 SGHTA and CDR2 FQGNSA. The CDR3 covers 15 residues. The CDR3 is CASSFVHTMNTEAFF. CDR3 DNA sequence: TGTGCCAGCAGCTTCGTCCATACCATGAACACTGAAGCTTTCTTT.

The V call is TRBV3-1, the J call TRBJ1-2; D call uncertain. Germline values: CDR1 LGHDT, CDR2 YNNKEL (reference sequence). V was shortened by 1 base and J by 8 bases, with 11 bases between the two germline ends. The CDR3 is 13 residues long. CDR3 nucleotides: TGTGCCAGCAGCCAAGTACTACAAGGAGGCTACACCTTC. This codes for CASSQVLQGGYTF.

This clonotype was counted ten times or more. V is TRBV29-1 and J is TRBJ2-7; TRBD1 matches at 8 bases. This CDR3 comprises 12 residues. The germline gives CDR1 SQVTM, CDR2 ANQGSEA. V was clipped by 6 bases and J by 7 bases; unmatched bases: 8. Here the CDR3 reads CSVATGVGEQYF. The CDR3 region has the DNA TGCAGCGTGGCGACAGGGGTCGGAGAGCAGTACTTC.